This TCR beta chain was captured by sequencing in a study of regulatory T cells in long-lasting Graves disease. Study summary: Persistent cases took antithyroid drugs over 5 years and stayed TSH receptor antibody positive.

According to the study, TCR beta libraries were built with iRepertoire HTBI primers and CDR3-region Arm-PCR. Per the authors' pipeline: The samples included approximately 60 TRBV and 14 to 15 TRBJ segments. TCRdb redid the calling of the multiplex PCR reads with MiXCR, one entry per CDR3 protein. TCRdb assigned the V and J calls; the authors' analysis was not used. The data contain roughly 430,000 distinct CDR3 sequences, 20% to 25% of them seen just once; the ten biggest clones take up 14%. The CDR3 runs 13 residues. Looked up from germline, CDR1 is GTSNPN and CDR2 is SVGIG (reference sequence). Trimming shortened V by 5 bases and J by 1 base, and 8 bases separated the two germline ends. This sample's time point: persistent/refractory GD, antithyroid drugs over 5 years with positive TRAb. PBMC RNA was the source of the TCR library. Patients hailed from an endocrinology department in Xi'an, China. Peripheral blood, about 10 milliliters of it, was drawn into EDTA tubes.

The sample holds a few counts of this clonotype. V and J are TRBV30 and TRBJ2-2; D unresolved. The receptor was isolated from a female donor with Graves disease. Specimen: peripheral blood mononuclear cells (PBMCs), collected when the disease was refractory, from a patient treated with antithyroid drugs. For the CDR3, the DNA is TGTGCCTGGTCAGCGCAGAACACCGGGGAGCTGTTTTTT. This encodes CAWSAQNTGELFF.